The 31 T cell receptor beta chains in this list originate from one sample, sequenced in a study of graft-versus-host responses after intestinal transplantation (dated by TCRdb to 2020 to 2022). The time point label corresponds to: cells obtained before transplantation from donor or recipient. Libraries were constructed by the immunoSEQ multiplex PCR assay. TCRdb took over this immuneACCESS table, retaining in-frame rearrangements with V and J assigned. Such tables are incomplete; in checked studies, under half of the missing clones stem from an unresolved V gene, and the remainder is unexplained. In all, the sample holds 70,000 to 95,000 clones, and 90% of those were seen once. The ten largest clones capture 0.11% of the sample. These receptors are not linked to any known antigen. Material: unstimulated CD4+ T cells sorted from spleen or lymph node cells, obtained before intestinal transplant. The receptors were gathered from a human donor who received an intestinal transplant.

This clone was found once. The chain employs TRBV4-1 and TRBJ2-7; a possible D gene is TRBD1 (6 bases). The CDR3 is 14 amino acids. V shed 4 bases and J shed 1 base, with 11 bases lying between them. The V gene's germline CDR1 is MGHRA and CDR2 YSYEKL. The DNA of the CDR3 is TGCGCCAGCAGCCTCTCTCAGGGGTCCTACGAGCAGTACTTC. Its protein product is CASSLSQGSYEQYF.

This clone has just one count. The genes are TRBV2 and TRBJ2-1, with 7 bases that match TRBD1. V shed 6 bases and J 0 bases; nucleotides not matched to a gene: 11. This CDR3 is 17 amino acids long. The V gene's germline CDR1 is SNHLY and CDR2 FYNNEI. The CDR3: CASRAPRQGSSYNEQFF. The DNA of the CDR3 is TGTGCCAGCAGGGCCCCCCGACAGGGTAGCTCCTACAATGAGCAGTTCTTC.

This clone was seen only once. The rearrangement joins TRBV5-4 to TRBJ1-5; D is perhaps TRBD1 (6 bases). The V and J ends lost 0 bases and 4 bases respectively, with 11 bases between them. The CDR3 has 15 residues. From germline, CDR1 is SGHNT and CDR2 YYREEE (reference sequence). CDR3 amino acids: CASSLGGRINQPQHF. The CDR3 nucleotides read TGTGCCAGCAGCTTGGGGGGGCGGATAAATCAGCCCCAGCATTTT.

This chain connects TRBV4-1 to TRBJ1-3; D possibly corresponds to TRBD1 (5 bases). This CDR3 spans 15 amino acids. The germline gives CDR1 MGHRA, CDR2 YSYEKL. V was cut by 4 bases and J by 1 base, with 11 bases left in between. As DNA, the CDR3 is TGCGCCAGCAGCCGGGACGGGGGGTCTGGAAACACCATATATTTT. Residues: CASSRDGGSGNTIYF.

The CDR3 DNA sequence: TGTGCCAGCTCACCACCAACGGGACAGGGGAGAGGAGAGCAGTACTTC. As protein: CASSPPTGQGRGEQYF. The chain combines TRBV18 with TRBJ2-7, with 10 bases aligning to TRBD1. The CDR3 has 16 amino acids. V was pared by 0 bases and J by 7 bases, with 9 bases of the junction left unmatched. CDR1 is KGHSH and CDR2 is LQKENI in the germline V gene.

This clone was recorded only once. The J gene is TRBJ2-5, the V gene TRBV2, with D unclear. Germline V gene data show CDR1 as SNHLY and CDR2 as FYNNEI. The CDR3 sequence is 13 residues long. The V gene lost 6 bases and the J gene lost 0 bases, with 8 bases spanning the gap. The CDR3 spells CASSPRNQETQYF. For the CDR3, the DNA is TGTGCCAGCAGCCCCAGGAACCAAGAGACCCAGTACTTC.

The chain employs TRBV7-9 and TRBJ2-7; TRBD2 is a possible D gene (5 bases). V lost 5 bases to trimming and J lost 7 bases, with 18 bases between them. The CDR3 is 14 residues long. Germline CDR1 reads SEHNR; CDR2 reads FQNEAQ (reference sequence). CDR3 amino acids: CASSPGLTPREQYF. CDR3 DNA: TGTGCCAGCAGCCCGGGGTTGACCCCGCGGGAGCAGTACTTC.

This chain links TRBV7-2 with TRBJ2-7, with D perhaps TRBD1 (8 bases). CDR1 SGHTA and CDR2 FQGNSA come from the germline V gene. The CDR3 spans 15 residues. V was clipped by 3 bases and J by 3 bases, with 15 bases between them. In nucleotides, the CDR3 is TGTGCCAGCAGCTTTAGGACAGGGAGGGACTACGAGCAGTACTTC. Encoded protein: CASSFRTGRDYEQYF.

Here the CDR3 reads CASSPPGRGEEETQYF. Here the CDR3 DNA reads TGCGCCAGCAGCCCCCCTGGGCGGGGAGAAGAAGAGACCCAGTACTTC. This chain links TRBV4-1 with TRBJ2-5; possible D gene TRBD2, 6 bases. This CDR3 spans 16 amino acids. The V gene's germline CDR1 is MGHRA and CDR2 YSYEKL. V dropped 4 bases and J dropped 3 bases, with 18 bases sitting between them.

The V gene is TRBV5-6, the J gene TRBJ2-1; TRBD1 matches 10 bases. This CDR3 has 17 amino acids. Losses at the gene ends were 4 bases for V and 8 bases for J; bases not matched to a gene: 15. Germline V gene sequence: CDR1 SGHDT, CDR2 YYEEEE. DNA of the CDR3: TGTGCCAGCAGCAACTATATGGACAGGGGGAACTCTTATGAGCAGTTCTTC. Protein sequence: CASSNYMDRGNSYEQFF.

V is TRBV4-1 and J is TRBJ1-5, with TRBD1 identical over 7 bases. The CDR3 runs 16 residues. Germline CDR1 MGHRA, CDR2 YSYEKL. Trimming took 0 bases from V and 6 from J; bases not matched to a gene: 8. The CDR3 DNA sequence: TGCGCCAGCAGCCAAGAAGGGGGCCCCGTCAGTCAGCCCCAGCATTTT. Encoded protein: CASSQEGGPVSQPQHF.

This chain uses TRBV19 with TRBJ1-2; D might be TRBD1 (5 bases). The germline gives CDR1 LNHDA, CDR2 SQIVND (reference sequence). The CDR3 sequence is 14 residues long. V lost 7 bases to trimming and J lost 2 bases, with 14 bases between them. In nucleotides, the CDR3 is TGTGCCAGTACCATCGACAGTCTGAACTATGGCTACACCTTC. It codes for CASTIDSLNYGYTF.

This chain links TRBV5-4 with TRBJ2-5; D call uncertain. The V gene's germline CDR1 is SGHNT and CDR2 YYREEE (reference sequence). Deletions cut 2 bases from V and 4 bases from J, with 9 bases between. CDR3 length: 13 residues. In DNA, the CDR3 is TGTGCCAGCAGCTTTAGCCCGGGAGAGACCCAGTACTTC. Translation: CASSFSPGETQYF.

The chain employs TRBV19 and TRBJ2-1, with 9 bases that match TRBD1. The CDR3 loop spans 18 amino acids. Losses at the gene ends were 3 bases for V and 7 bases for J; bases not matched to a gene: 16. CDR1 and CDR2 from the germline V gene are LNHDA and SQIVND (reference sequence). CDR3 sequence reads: CASSIVEGWTGAGNEQFF. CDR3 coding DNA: TGTGCCAGTAGTATCGTCGAGGGGTGGACAGGGGCTGGAAATGAGCAGTTCTTC.

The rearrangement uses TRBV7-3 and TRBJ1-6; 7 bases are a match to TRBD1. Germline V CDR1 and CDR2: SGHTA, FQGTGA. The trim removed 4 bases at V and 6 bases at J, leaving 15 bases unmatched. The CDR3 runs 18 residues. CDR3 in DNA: TGTGCCAGCAGCTCCCCCTCGGGCCGAACAGGGGTTAATTCACCCCTCCACTTT. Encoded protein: CASSSPSGRTGVNSPLHF.

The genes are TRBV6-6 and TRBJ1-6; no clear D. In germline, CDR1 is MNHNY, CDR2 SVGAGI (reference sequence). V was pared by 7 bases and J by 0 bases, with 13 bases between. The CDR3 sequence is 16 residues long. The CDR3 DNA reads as TGTGCCAGCACCGATGGGAGGGCCTCCTATAATTCACCCCTCCACTTT. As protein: CASTDGRASYNSPLHF.

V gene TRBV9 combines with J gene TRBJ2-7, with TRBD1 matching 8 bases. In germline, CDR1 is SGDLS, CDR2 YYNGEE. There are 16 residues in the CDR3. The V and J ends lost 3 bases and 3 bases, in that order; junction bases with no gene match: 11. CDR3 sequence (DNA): TGTGCCAGCAGCGCGAGACCGGGACAGGAGGGCTACGAGCAGTACTTC. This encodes CASSARPGQEGYEQYF.

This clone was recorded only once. CDR3 sequence (DNA): TGTGCCAGCACGGAGGACAGTAATTCACCCCTCCACTTT. This translates into CASTEDSNSPLHF. The V call is TRBV5-4, the J call TRBJ1-6, with D maybe TRBD1 (6 bases). Per the germline V gene, CDR1 is SGHNT and CDR2 is YYREEE (reference sequence). The CDR3 sequence is 13 residues long. V was shortened by 6 bases and J by 6 bases, with 10 bases between the two germline ends.

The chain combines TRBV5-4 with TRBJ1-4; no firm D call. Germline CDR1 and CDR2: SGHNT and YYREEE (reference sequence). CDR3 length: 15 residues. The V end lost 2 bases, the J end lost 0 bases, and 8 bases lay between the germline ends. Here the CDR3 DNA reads TGTGCCAGCAGCTTTGGGCCCCCAACTAATGAAAAACTGTTTTTT. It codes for CASSFGPPTNEKLFF.

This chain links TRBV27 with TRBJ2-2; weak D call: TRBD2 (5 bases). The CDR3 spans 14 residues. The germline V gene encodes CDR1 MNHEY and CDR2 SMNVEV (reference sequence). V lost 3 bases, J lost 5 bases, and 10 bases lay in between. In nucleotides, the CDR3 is TGTGCCAGCAGTTTTCAGCGGCCTACCGGGGAGCTGTTTTTT. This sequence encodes CASSFQRPTGELFF.

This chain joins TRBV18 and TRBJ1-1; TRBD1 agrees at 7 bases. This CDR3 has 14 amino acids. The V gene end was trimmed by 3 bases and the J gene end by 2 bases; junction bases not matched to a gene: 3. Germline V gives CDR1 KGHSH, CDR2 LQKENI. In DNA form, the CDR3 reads TGTGCCAGCTCACCTTGGACAGGTAACACTGAAGCTTTCTTT. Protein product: CASSPWTGNTEAFF.

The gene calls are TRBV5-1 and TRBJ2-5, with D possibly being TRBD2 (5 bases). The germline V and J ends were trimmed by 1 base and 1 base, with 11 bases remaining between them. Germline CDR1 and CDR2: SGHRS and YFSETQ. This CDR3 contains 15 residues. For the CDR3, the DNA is TGCGCCAGCAGCTTGTGGGGAGCCATCCAAGAGACCCAGTACTTC. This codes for CASSLWGAIQETQYF. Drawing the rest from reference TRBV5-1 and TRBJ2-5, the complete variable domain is KAGVTQTPRYLIKTRGQQVTLSCSPISGHRSVSWYQQTPGQGLQFLFEYFSETQRNKGNFPGRFSGRQFSNSRSEMNVSTLELGDSALYLCASSLWGAIQETQYFGPGTRLLVL.

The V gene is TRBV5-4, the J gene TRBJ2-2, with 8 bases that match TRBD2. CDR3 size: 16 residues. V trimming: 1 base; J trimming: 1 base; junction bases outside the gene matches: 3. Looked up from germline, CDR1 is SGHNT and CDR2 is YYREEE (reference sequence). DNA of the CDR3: TGTGCCAGCAGCTTGATCAGCGGGGGGAACACCGGGGAGCTGTTTTTT. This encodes CASSLISGGNTGELFF.

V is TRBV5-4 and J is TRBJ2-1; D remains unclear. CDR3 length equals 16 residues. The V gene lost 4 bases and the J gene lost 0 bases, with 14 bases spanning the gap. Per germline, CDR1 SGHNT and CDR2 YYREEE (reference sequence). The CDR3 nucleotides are TGTGCCAGCAGCGGGCAAGGATACCCCTCCTACAATGAGCAGTTCTTC. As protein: CASSGQGYPSYNEQFF.

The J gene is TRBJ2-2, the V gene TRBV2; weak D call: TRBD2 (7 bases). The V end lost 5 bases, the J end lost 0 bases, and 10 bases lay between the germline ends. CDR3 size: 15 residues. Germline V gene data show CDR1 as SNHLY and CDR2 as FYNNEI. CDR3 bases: TGTGCCAGCAGTTGGGGGGGGCCGAACACCGGGGAGCTGTTTTTT. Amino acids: CASSWGGPNTGELFF.

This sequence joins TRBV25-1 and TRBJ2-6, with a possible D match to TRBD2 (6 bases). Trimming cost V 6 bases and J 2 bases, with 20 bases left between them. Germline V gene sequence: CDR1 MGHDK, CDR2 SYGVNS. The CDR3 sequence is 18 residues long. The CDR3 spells CASSPLAGIPPGANVLTF. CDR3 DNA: TGTGCCAGCAGCCCACTAGCAGGGATCCCTCCTGGGGCCAACGTCCTGACTTTC. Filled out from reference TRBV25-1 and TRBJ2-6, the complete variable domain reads EADIYQTPRYLVIGTGKKITLECSQTMGHDKMYWYQQDPGMELHLIHYSYGVNSTEKGDLSSESTVSRIRTEHFPLTLESARPSHTSQYLCASSPLAGIPPGANVLTFGAGSRLTVL.

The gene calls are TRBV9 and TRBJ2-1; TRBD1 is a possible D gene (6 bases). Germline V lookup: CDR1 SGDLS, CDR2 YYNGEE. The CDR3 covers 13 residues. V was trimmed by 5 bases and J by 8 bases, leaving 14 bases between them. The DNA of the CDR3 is TGTGCCAGCAGGGGGGCTAGCCAGGATGAGCAGTTCTTC. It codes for CASRGASQDEQFF.

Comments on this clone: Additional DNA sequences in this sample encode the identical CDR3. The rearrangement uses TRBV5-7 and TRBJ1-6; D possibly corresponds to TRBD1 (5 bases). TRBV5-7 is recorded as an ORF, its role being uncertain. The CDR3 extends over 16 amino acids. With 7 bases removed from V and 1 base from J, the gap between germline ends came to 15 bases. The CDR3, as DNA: TGTGCCAGCCGGCGGGGGGGAGGGTCCTATAATTCACCCCTCCACTTT. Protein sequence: CASRRGGGSYNSPLHF.

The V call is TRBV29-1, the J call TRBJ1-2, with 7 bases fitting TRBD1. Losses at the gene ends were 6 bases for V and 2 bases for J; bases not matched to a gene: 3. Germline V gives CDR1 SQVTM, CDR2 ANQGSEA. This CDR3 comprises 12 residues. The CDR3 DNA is TGCAGCGTCCAACAGGGGAACTATGGCTACACCTTC. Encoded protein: CSVQQGNYGYTF.

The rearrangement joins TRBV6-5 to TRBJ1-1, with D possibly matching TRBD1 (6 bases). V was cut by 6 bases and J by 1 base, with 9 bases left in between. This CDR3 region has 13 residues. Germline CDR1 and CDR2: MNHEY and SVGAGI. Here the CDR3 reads CASRHRENTEAFF. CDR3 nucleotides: TGTGCCAGCAGACACAGGGAGAACACTGAAGCTTTCTTT.

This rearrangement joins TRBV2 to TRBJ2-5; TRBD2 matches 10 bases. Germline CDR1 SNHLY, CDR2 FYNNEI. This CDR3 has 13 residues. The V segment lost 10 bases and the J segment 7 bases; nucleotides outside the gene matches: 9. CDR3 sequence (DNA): TGTGCCACCGGACTAGCGGACGCGGGGACCCAGTACTTC. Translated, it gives CATGLADAGTQYF.